The 10 T cell receptor beta chains below all came from one sample that was sequenced in a study of control samples from healthy donors and cancer patients. Repertoires were generated with immunoSEQ multiplex PCR, while TCRdb's copy carries only in-frame clones and drops some. The table includes tens of thousands of clones, around nine tenths detected once. Input material: PBMCs. These receptors originate from a woman aged 45-65 years with colorectal cancer.

This chain links TRBV2 with TRBJ2-1, with TRBD1 matching over 8 bases. CDR3 size: 13 residues. CDR1 SNHLY and CDR2 FYNNEI come from the germline V gene. With 10 bases clipped from V and 3 bases from J, the junction kept 5 bases outside the gene matches. CDR3 nucleotides: TGTGCCACACAGGGGGGAGTCTACAATGAGCAGTTCTTC. Its translation: CATQGGVYNEQFF.

CDR3 nucleotide sequence: TGTGCCAGCAGTGACGAGGCGGGACAGGGGTATACTACGCAGTATTTT. This codes for CASSDEAGQGYTTQYF. The chain uses TRBV6-4 and TRBJ2-3; 10 nucleotides match TRBD1. This CDR3 contains 16 residues. The J segment lost 8 bases and the V segment lost 2 bases, leaving 10 bases of the junction unmatched. Germline CDR1 reads MRHNA; CDR2 reads SNTAGT.

The rearrangement uses TRBV19 and TRBJ1-2; D might be TRBD1 (5 bases). V lost 5 bases, J lost 7 bases, and 23 bases lay in between. CDR3 size: 16 residues. The germline CDR1 and CDR2 sequences are LNHDA and SQIVND (reference sequence). The CDR3: CASSVTQGLTAGGYTF. The CDR3 nucleotides are TGTGCCAGTAGTGTGACGCAGGGACTGACGGCGGGTGGCTACACCTTC.

V is TRBV28 and J is TRBJ2-1; maybe TRBD2 (5 bases). The CDR3 is 14 amino acids. Germline V gene lookup returns CDR1 MDHEN and CDR2 SYDVKM. The V gene lost 8 bases and the J gene lost 5 bases, with 16 bases spanning the gap. The CDR3 is CASRATRVHNEQFF. CDR3 nucleotide sequence: TGTGCCAGCCGGGCTACGCGGGTCCACAATGAGCAGTTCTTC.

The chain combines TRBV12-3 or TRBV12-4 with TRBJ1-1; D is perhaps TRBD1 (6 bases). This CDR3 has 13 amino acids. V gave up 5 bases and J gave up 4 bases, with 11 bases separating them. The CDR3 DNA sequence: TGTGCCAGCAGTATACAGGGCTCCACTGAAGCTTTCTTT. As protein: CASSIQGSTEAFF.

The chain combines TRBV5-5 with TRBJ2-5; 12 nucleotides line up with TRBD1. The germline gives CDR1 SGHKS, CDR2 YYEKEE (reference sequence). Unmatched junction bases numbered 6, after V lost 4 bases and J lost 5 bases. This CDR3 comprises 15 residues. The CDR3 is CASSQGTGGSETQYF. DNA for the CDR3: TGTGCCAGCAGCCAAGGGACAGGGGGCAGTGAGACCCAGTACTTC.

As to this clone: Germline and junction disagree at one end, which may indicate a read error. J is TRBJ2-2 and V is TRBV7-2; 9 bases align to TRBD1. The CDR3 extends over 14 amino acids. Germline V gives CDR1 SGHTA, CDR2 FQGNSA. The CDR3 sequence: CASTGQGYTGDLFF. The CDR3, as DNA: TGTGCCAGCACCGGACAGGGGTATACCGGGGATCTGTTTTTT.

The rearrangement links TRBV18 to TRBJ1-1, with unresolved D. Deletions cut 6 bases from V and 1 base from J, with 9 bases between. CDR1 and CDR2 (germline): KGHSH, LQKENI. The CDR3 has 13 residues. DNA of the CDR3: TGTGCCAGCTCCGCGAAGGAGAACACTGAAGCTTTCTTT. It yields the protein CASSAKENTEAFF.

This clone was recorded only once. V and J are TRBV10-3 and TRBJ2-7, with TRBD1 matching 9 bases. The V gene end was trimmed by 3 bases and the J gene end by 5 bases; junction bases not matched to a gene: 5. The CDR3 has 14 residues. Germline CDR1 and CDR2: ENHRY and SYGVKD. The CDR3 reads CAISDQDRGNEQYV. The CDR3, as DNA: TGTGCCATCAGTGACCAAGACAGGGGGAACGAGCAGTACGTC.

Details on this clone: The same CDR3 also results from other DNA sequences found in this sample. The CDR3 DNA reads TGTGCCAGCAGCGCTACAGGGGGCCAAGAGACCCAGTACTTC. Residues: CASSATGGQETQYF. V and J are TRBV5-6 and TRBJ2-5, with 8 bases identical to TRBD1. The CDR3 spans 14 residues. The V gene's germline CDR1 is SGHDT and CDR2 YYEEEE. V lost 4 bases to trimming and J lost 1 base; unmatched junction nucleotides: 3. The full variable domain, its missing parts supplied by reference TRBV5-6 and TRBJ2-5, is DAGVTQSPTHLIKTRGQQVTLRCSPKSGHDTVSWYQQALGQGPQFIFQYYEEEERQRGNFPDRFSGHQFPNYSSELNVNALLLGDSALYLCASSATGGQETQYFGPGTRLLVL.